This T cell receptor beta chain was identified during a study of shared clonotypes between healthy human individuals. TCRdb's copy holds only in-frame clones and misses some; the assay was immunoSEQ multiplex PCR. The sample has approximately 2.5 million clones, more than 80% seen once. Concerning this clone: This same CDR3 is encoded by further DNA sequences in the sample.

The receptor's source is a man between 18 and 29 years old in good health. Sequencing used naive CD4+ T cells sorted from blood. Subset denoted: CD45RA+ positively selected.

The CDR3 loop is CASSTGTVAKNIQYF. The DNA for the CDR3 is TGTGCCAGCTCAACGGGGACGGTAGCCAAAAACATTCAGTACTTC. The chain employs TRBV18 and TRBJ2-4; D tentatively reads TRBD1 or TRBD2 (5 bases each). Germline V gene data show CDR1 as KGHSH and CDR2 as LQKENI. The CDR3 loop spans 15 amino acids. Between the trimmed V and J ends, which lost 5 bases and 0 bases, there was a span of 11 bases.